These 28 T cell receptor beta chains originate from one sample sequenced in a study of STAT5B mutations in CD4+ large granular lymphocyte leukemia. Profiled with immunoSEQ multiplex PCR; TCRdb holds only in-frame clones, not every one. The sample has 25,000 to 35,000 clones, 65% to 80% seen once. Sequencing used CD4+ T cells from blood buffy coats. These receptors originate from a human donor in good health.

This rearrangement joins TRBV5-1 to TRBJ1-1; no reliable D call. The CDR3 is 15 amino acids. The V gene's germline CDR1 is SGHRS and CDR2 YFSETQ. Trimming cost V 4 bases and J 4 bases, with 17 bases left between them. CDR3 DNA sequence: TGCGCCAGCAGCCCCCGTGAGAGGGTAGGCACTGAAGCTTTCTTT. Translating it yields CASSPRERVGTEAFF.

The rearrangement joins TRBV9 to TRBJ1-2; 8 bases map to TRBD1. With 3 bases clipped from V and 6 bases from J, the junction kept 10 bases outside the gene matches. Germline lookup yields CDR1 SGDLS and CDR2 YYNGEE. The CDR3 extends over 15 amino acids. The CDR3 sequence is CASSASGGRADGYTF. The CDR3 region has the DNA TGTGCCAGCAGCGCGTCAGGGGGCCGAGCAGATGGCTACACCTTC.

The J gene is TRBJ1-2, the V gene TRBV7-9; a weak D match, TRBD1 (5 bases). In germline, CDR1 is SEHNR, CDR2 FQNEAQ (reference sequence). CDR3 length equals 14 residues. V was shortened by 3 bases and J by 6 bases, with 14 bases between the two germline ends. The CDR3 region has the DNA TGTGCCAGCAGCTTGGGTCAGTCAGGGCATGGCTACACCTTC. Its protein is CASSLGQSGHGYTF.

The rearrangement joins TRBV9 to TRBJ1-3, with no clear D. Germline V gene sequence: CDR1 SGDLS, CDR2 YYNGEE. The CDR3 has 17 amino acids. V was trimmed by 0 bases and J by 4 bases, leaving 17 bases between them. The CDR3 spells CASSVAPRNREGNTIYF. In DNA, the CDR3 is TGTGCCAGCAGCGTAGCCCCCCGTAACCGGGAAGGAAACACCATATATTTT.

The chain links TRBV12-2 to TRBJ2-1; TRBD2 is taken as the D call from the table, unchecked against the DNA. TRBV12-2 is a documented pseudogene. CDR3 size: 20 residues. The CDR3 loop is CARNQAAGGAQLSSYNEQFF. CDR3 DNA sequence: TGTGCAAGAAACCAGGCGGCGGGGGGAGCGCAACTGAGCTCCTACAATGAGCAGTTCTTC.

V usage is TRBV2 and J usage is TRBJ2-1, with 16 bases that match TRBD2. The CDR3 is 18 residues long. V shed 5 bases, J shed 7 bases, and the junction held 11 bases outside the gene matches. The germline gives CDR1 SNHLY, CDR2 FYNNEI. The CDR3 DNA reads as TGTGCCAGCAGTCCCCGGGGGACTAGCGGGGGGGCCTGGAATGAGCAGTTCTTC. This translates into CASSPRGTSGGAWNEQFF.

This clone was observed a single time. The V gene is TRBV7-9, the J gene TRBJ2-1; D uncertain. CDR1 SEHNR and CDR2 FQNEAQ come from the germline V gene (reference sequence). The V end was cut by 4 bases, the J end by 4 bases, with 11 bases between. The CDR3 runs to 14 residues. The CDR3 is CASSSRTDYNEQFF. The CDR3 DNA reads as TGTGCCAGCAGCTCCAGGACGGATTACAATGAGCAGTTCTTC.

The V and J genes are TRBV7-9 and TRBJ1-3; a possible D gene is TRBD1 (5 bases). Germline CDR1 and CDR2: SEHNR and FQNEAQ (reference sequence). The V and J ends lost 1 base and 4 bases respectively, with 17 bases between them. The length of the CDR3 is 17 residues. CDR3 nucleotides: TGTGCCAGCAGCTTAGGGGGGATTTCCACTCTCGGAAACACCATATATTTT. It codes for CASSLGGISTLGNTIYF.

V is TRBV5-1 and J is TRBJ2-3; possibly TRBD2 for D (5 bases). Per the germline V gene, CDR1 is SGHRS and CDR2 is YFSETQ. The CDR3 extends over 15 amino acids. The V and J ends lost 3 bases and 5 bases respectively, with 16 bases between them. The CDR3: CASSSYTAGGDTQYF. The CDR3, as DNA: TGCGCCAGCAGCTCCTATACTGCGGGTGGAGATACGCAGTATTTT.

This clone turned up a few times. This sequence joins TRBV9 and TRBJ1-4; tentative D call: TRBD1 (5 bases). The CDR3 spans 14 residues. Germline V lookup: CDR1 SGDLS, CDR2 YYNGEE. V was trimmed by 2 bases and J by 7 bases, leaving 12 bases between them. The CDR3 DNA sequence: TGTGCCAGCAGCGTGGGGCAGGAACGTGAAAAACTGTTTTTT. Amino acids: CASSVGQEREKLFF.

The V call is TRBV19, the J call TRBJ2-7; D gene ambiguous. Trimming left V 1 base short and J 3 bases short, with 13 bases between. This CDR3 contains 15 residues. CDR1 and CDR2 (germline): LNHDA, SQIVND (reference sequence). In DNA form, the CDR3 reads TGTGCCAGTAGTATAGGAACATCCACTCACTACGAGCAGTACTTC. The encoded protein is CASSIGTSTHYEQYF. The variable domain in full, completed from reference TRBV19 and TRBJ2-7, reads DGGITQSPKYLFRKEGQNVTLSCEQNLNHDAMYWYRQDPGQGLRLIYYSQIVNDFQKGDIAEGYSVSREKKESFPLTVTSAQKNPTAFYLCASSIGTSTHYEQYFGPGTRLTVT.

This chain connects TRBV4-1 to TRBJ1-5; D call uncertain. CDR3 length: 19 residues. V was clipped by 0 bases and J by 2 bases, with 20 bases between them. In germline, CDR1 is MGHRA, CDR2 YSYEKL. CDR3 in DNA: TGCGCCAGCAGCCAAGATCCGGGCAGAGACCGAGTAGGCAATCAGCCCCAGCATTTT. Translation: CASSQDPGRDRVGNQPQHF.

This clone is medium-sized. The CDR3 reads CASSRVGPTYEQYF. The CDR3 coding sequence is TGTGCCAGCAGCCGCGTCGGGCCCACCTACGAGCAGTACTTC. The chain couples TRBV27 to TRBJ2-7; D remains ambiguous. This CDR3 has 14 residues. Germline values: CDR1 MNHEY, CDR2 SMNVEV (reference sequence). Trimming removed 6 bases at V and 2 bases at J, with 14 bases between.

The V and J genes are TRBV28 and TRBJ1-5; D not certain. Germline CDR1 and CDR2: MDHEN and SYDVKM. V was clipped by 7 bases and J by 0 bases, with 7 bases between them. The CDR3 is 13 residues long. CDR3 nucleotides: TGTGCCAGCACCGCGGGTAGCAATCAGCCCCAGCATTTT. It codes for CASTAGSNQPQHF.

The genes are TRBV6-6 and TRBJ1-2, with TRBD1 identical over 9 bases. The CDR3 contains 14 residues. The ends lost 6 bases at V and 2 bases at J; junction bases unmatched: 4. The V gene's germline CDR1 is MNHNY and CDR2 SVGAGI (reference sequence). CDR3 coding DNA: TGTGCCAGCAGGACCGGGACAGGGAACTATGGCTACACCTTC. Translating it yields CASRTGTGNYGYTF.

This clone was counted between two and nine times. Here the CDR3 reads CASSKQGIPYEQYF. CDR3 sequence (DNA): TGTGCCAGTAGTAAACAGGGTATCCCCTACGAGCAGTACTTC. The rearrangement uses TRBV19 and TRBJ2-7; possibly TRBD1 for D (6 bases). The CDR3 extends over 14 amino acids. V was clipped by 4 bases and J by 2 bases, with 12 bases between them. Looked up from germline, CDR1 is LNHDA and CDR2 is SQIVND (reference sequence).

The chain has TRBV6-9 and TRBJ2-7; maybe TRBD1 (6 bases). The CDR3 has 13 residues. The germline V and J ends were trimmed by 2 bases and 4 bases, with 9 bases remaining between them. From germline, CDR1 is MNHGY and CDR2 SVAAGI. In DNA, the CDR3 is TGTGCCAGCAGTTATCGCAGGGGTTACGAGCAGTACTTC. It encodes CASSYRRGYEQYF.

The genes are TRBV5-6 and TRBJ2-2; D is ambiguous. V dropped 3 bases and J dropped 2 bases, with 5 bases sitting between them. CDR3 size: 13 residues. Germline V gene sequence: CDR1 SGHDT, CDR2 YYEEEE. Written as DNA, the CDR3 is TGTGCCAGCAGCTGGGGTAACACCGGGGAGCTGTTTTTT. It specifies CASSWGNTGELFF.

V is TRBV5-1 and J is TRBJ2-1; D gene ambiguous. The CDR3 sequence is 13 residues long. Germline-derived CDR1 and CDR2 are SGHRS and YFSETQ. Trimming took off 2 bases at V and 3 bases at J, with 6 bases between the two ends. The CDR3 region has the DNA TGCGCCAGCAGCTTCCCAGACTACAATGAGCAGTTCTTC. It is translated as CASSFPDYNEQFF.

This clone occurred a few times. The chain recombines TRBV11-1 with TRBJ1-1; 10 bases agree with TRBD1. Germline CDR1 is SGHAT and CDR2 is FQDESV (reference sequence). With V trimmed by 5 bases and J by 4 bases, 7 bases remained unmatched. This CDR3 contains 15 residues. The CDR3 nucleotides are TGTGCCAGCAGCAAACGGGACAGGGGCCTCACTGAAGCTTTCTTT. Its protein product is CASSKRDRGLTEAFF.

The chain couples TRBV5-6 to TRBJ2-5; tentative D call: TRBD1 (6 bases). Trimming took 4 bases from V and 5 from J, leaving 12 bases between them. The CDR3 covers 13 residues. The germline V gene encodes CDR1 SGHDT and CDR2 YYEEEE. CDR3 sequence reads: CASSRDIRETQYF. The DNA for the CDR3 is TGTGCCAGCAGCCGGGACATTAGGGAGACCCAGTACTTC. Variable domain in full (rest from reference TRBV5-6 and TRBJ2-5): DAGVTQSPTHLIKTRGQQVTLRCSPKSGHDTVSWYQQALGQGPQFIFQYYEEEERQRGNFPDRFSGHQFPNYSSELNVNALLLGDSALYLCASSRDIRETQYFGPGTRLLVL.

On this clone: This is likely a read error, given that the CDR3 carries no conserved phenylalanine or tryptophan at its end. It is unclear where the CDR3 begins or ends on the DNA, so no DNA is shown, and the CDR3 is as TCRdb lists it. The gene calls are TRBV5-3 and TRBJ1-2. TRBV5-3 is placed among ORFs of uncertain function. The CDR3 extends over 12 residues, inclusive of both ends. The CDR3 region is CARSWGRTTLPL.

The CDR3 nucleotides are TGCGCCAGCAGCCAAGATACGTCTAGCGGGGGTCAAGAGACCCAGTACTTC. It encodes CASSQDTSSGGQETQYF. V and J are TRBV4-1 and TRBJ2-5, with TRBD2 matching over 10 bases. CDR3 length equals 17 residues. Germline trimming cut 0 bases from V and 2 bases from J; bases unmatched to any gene: 6. The germline V gene has CDR1 MGHRA and CDR2 YSYEKL.

The chain recombines TRBV4-1 with TRBJ2-7; D is possibly TRBD1 or TRBD2 (5 bases each). Germline V gene data show CDR1 as MGHRA and CDR2 as YSYEKL. Trimming removed 1 base at V and 7 bases at J, with 14 bases between. The CDR3 totals 14 residues. CDR3 DNA: TGCGCCAGCAGCCAAGTGGGACCAAGTGGGGAGCAGTACTTC. Its translation is CASSQVGPSGEQYF.

The chain recombines TRBV6-6 with TRBJ2-7; the D gene could be TRBD1 or TRBD2 (6 bases each). V lost 8 bases and J lost 2, with 19 bases in between. Germline V gene lookup returns CDR1 MNHNY and CDR2 SVGAGI (reference sequence). This CDR3 contains 15 residues. CDR3 in amino acids: CASSKGGGGTYEQYV. CDR3 sequence (DNA): TGTGCCAGCTCCAAGGGCGGAGGGGGGACCTACGAGCAGTACGTC.

The V and J genes are TRBV29-1 and TRBJ1-2; a possible D gene is TRBD1 (5 bases). The ends were cut back, 6 bases at V and 1 base at J, with 9 bases in the middle. This CDR3 spans 12 amino acids. Germline lookup yields CDR1 SQVTM and CDR2 ANQGSEA. The CDR3 loop reads CSVVTVNYGYTF. In DNA form, the CDR3 reads TGCAGCGTGGTGACAGTTAACTATGGCTACACCTTC.

This clone was detected only a few times. V and J are TRBV19 and TRBJ2-1; perhaps TRBD2 as D (6 bases). Germline CDR1 reads LNHDA; CDR2 reads SQIVND (reference sequence). This CDR3 comprises 17 residues. Trimming shortened V by 1 base and J by 0 bases, and 13 bases separated the two germline ends. The CDR3 here is CASSIGGGISSYNEQFF. CDR3 nucleotide sequence: TGTGCCAGTAGTATAGGTGGAGGGATTAGCTCCTACAATGAGCAGTTCTTC.

A few counts support this clone. This CDR3 reads CATSPPKANEQFF. In DNA, the CDR3 is TGTGCCACGTCACCTCCGAAAGCCAATGAGCAGTTCTTC. The chain uses TRBV7-8 and TRBJ2-1; D gene ambiguous. The CDR3 runs to 13 residues. Germline CDR1 and CDR2: SGHVS and FQNEAQ. Trimming shortened V by 10 bases and J by 6 bases, and 16 bases separated the two germline ends.